This paragraph reports one T cell receptor (beta chain). The antigen is not known. This sample stems from a study of T cell repertoires in cytomegalovirus infection. Study as a whole: The authors relied on CMV epitopes, both recently identified HLA-C-restricted and well-studied HLA-B-restricted. Both CMV infection and a matching HLA type were indicated by public TCR beta signatures. Regarding the study as a whole: Cumulative frequency (of public TCR beta family members) identified carriers of CMV plus the relevant HLA. CMV-specific TCR beta clonotypes restricted by HLA-C dominated the ex vivo response.

CDR1 MGHRA and CDR2 YSYEKL come from the germline V gene. J was trimmed by 0 bases and V by 0 bases; bases with no gene match: 2. The CDR3 loop spans 17 amino acids. MiXCR was run by TCRdb on the reads, yielding one entry per CDR3 protein. The sample includes tens of thousands of distinct CDR3 sequences, around 25% seen only once; the top ten take roughly 50%. This receptor was identified in a human donor in good health (CMV status not recorded). Some clones in this sample may be carry-over from other donors' samples. Sequencing used CD8+ T cells from cultured PBMCs, obtained from culture after CMV antigen stimulation. The rearrangement links TRBV4-1 to TRBJ1-4; the match to TRBD1 covers 9 bases. Here the CDR3 DNA reads TGCGCCAGCAGCCAAGATAGGACAGGGGCAACTAATGAAAAACTGTTTTTT. It translates to CASSQDRTGATNEKLFF.